This entry describes one T cell receptor beta chain. Its cognate antigen is unknown. The data are from a study of cytomegalovirus exposure and HLA in healthy donors. Across the study: Earlier, approximately 190 million T cells were analyzed, and about 100 million unique TCR beta sequences were found among them. Study-wide points: Most of the TCR beta V segments (in an earlier analysis) were productive either about 87% or about 30% of the time. Later analysis associated a missense DCLRE1C variant with TCR beta V- and J-gene trimming.

This PCR relied on a set of 60 Vbeta primers and 13 Jbeta primers. Sequencing used immunoSEQ multiplex PCR; TCRdb keeps in-frame clones, though not all of them. This sample yields under 250,000 clones, of which 70% to 85% are seen a single time; 4% to 4.5% belongs to the top ten. These donors counted as nominally healthy when sampled, but unrecorded immune exposures were likely. The germline V gene has CDR1 MNHEY and CDR2 SMNVEV (reference sequence). The CDR3 covers 16 residues. The V gene end was trimmed by 4 bases and the J gene end by 3 bases; junction bases not matched to a gene: 8. Sequencing used PBMCs. This TCR derives from a woman aged 30 to 39 in good health and CMV-seropositive. The gene calls are TRBV27 and TRBJ1-1; 10 bases line up with TRBD1. The DNA of the CDR3 is TGTGCCAGCAGTTCTTGGACAGGGGGTTCTCACACTGAAGCTTTCTTT. Amino acids: CASSSWTGGSHTEAFF.